The present T cell receptor (beta chain) was sequenced within a study of cytomegalovirus exposure and HLA in healthy donors. This PCR relied on a set of 60 Vbeta primers and 13 Jbeta primers. Only in-frame clones appear in the TCRdb table, and some are missing; sequencing was by immunoSEQ multiplex PCR. This sample has 130,000 to 150,000 clones, with around four fifths found just once. CDR3 length: 15 amino acids. V gave up 6 bases and J gave up 4 bases; unmatched junction bases: 8. Germline values: CDR1 SGHTA, CDR2 FQGTGA. The chain uses TRBV7-3 and TRBJ2-1; 8 nucleotides match TRBD1. This sequence originates from a boy aged 2 to 10 in good health and CMV-seronegative. Sequencing was performed on PBMCs. The CDR3 coding sequence is TGTGCCAGCAGTTCAACAGGGGGGAGTTACAATGAGCAGTTCTTC. Its translation: CASSSTGGSYNEQFF.